A selection of T cell receptor beta chains follows, all from one sample in a study of CD8 T cells in Susac syndrome. TCRdb ran MiXCR on the immunoSEQ multiplex PCR reads and lists one entry per CDR3 protein. The sample lists about 440,000 distinct CDR3 sequences, more than 80% occurring once. The sample comprised CD8+ T cells from PBMCs. Every receptor here comes from a human donor with multiple sclerosis. CDR3s include the opening cysteine and the closing phenylalanine or tryptophan. D genes are given only for firm matches. Clone size appears in some rows only: once, few, many, or a class for an expanded clone.

CDR3 DNA,CDR3 protein,CDR3 length,J gene,clone size,D gene,V gene
TGTGCCAGCAGCGTAGAAGGAGTAGGGACTAGCCTCAATGAGCAGTTCTTC,CASSVEGVGTSLNEQFF,17,TRBJ2-1,.,TRBD2,TRBV9
TGCAGTGCTAGAGATGAGGGGCGAGGGATTGGGGAGCTGTTTTTT,CSARDEGRGIGELFF,15,TRBJ2-2,once,.,TRBV20-1
TGCAGTGCTAGGGGCCTGTGGGACTTACAAGAGACCCAGTACTTC,CSARGLWDLQETQYF,15,TRBJ2-5,.,.,TRBV20-1
TGCGCCAGCAGCACGGGACAGGGGGGATACGAGCAGTACTTC,CASSTGQGGYEQYF,14,TRBJ2-7,few,TRBD1,TRBV5-1
TGTGCCAGCAGTTACTCACCAGAAGCCGGGGCCAACGTCCTGACTTTC,CASSYSPEAGANVLTF,16,TRBJ2-6,.,.,TRBV6-5
TGTGCCAGCAGGGGACAGGTGGGCACAGATACGCAGTATTTT,CASRGQVGTDTQYF,14,TRBJ2-3,.,TRBD1,TRBV27
TGTGCCAGCAGTTTTTGGAGGGGCGGCTATGAGCAGTTCTTC,CASSFWRGGYEQFF,14,TRBJ2-1,once,.,TRBV12-3/TRBV12-4
TGCAGCGTTGAGCCCAGCGGAGACGGCACAGATACGCAGTATTTT,CSVEPSGDGTDTQYF,15,TRBJ2-3,.,.,TRBV29-1
TGTGCCAGCAGCCCCTCAACACTGGCGGGAGAAAAACTGTTTTTT,CASSPSTLAGEKLFF,15,TRBJ1-4,.,.,TRBV3-1
TGTGCCAGCAGCCCCACAGGGGTGACCGGGGAGCTGTTTTTT,CASSPTGVTGELFF,14,TRBJ2-2,few,TRBD1,TRBV6-1
TGTGCCAGCAGCGTAGGACTAGCGGGAAGGCAAGAGACCCAGTACTTC,CASSVGLAGRQETQYF,16,TRBJ2-5,once,TRBD2,TRBV9
TGCGCCAGCAGCCAACGGACTAGCGGGGACTTGGCCAAAAACATTCAGTACTTC,CASSQRTSGDLAKNIQYF,18,TRBJ2-4,.,TRBD2,TRBV5-1
TGTGCCAGCAGTTTAGGGACTCAGAATGAGCAGTTCTTC,CASSLGTQNEQFF,13,TRBJ2-1,once,.,TRBV12-3/TRBV12-4
TGTGCCAGCAGCGGACAGGCCCAAGAGACCCAGTACTTC,CASSGQAQETQYF,13,TRBJ2-5,.,TRBD1,TRBV25-1
TGTGCCAGCAGCCATCAGCAGGGGGTTGGCTACACCTTC,CASSHQQGVGYTF,13,TRBJ1-2,.,TRBD1,TRBV5-5
TGTGCCAGCAGCCAATCCGAGGGGGGACTTGAGGGCTACACCTTC,CASSQSEGGLEGYTF,15,TRBJ1-2,once,.,TRBV3-1
TGTGCCAGCAGCTTAGCCTTAGCGGACAACTCCTACGAGCAGTACTTC,CASSLALADNSYEQYF,16,TRBJ2-7,.,.,TRBV7-9
TGTGCCAGCGATCCACCGAGTGGTAACACTGAAGCTTTCTTT,CASDPPSGNTEAFF,14,TRBJ1-1,.,.,TRBV2
TGCCAGGGAGTCGACCCTGGCGCTGAAGCTTTCTTT,CQGVDPGAEAFF,12,TRBJ1-1,.,.,TRBV29-1
TGCGCCAGCAGCCAAGATGGCGGCCTGACGGATAACCAAGAGACCCAGTACTTC,CASSQDGGLTDNQETQYF,18,TRBJ2-5,.,.,TRBV4-1
TGCGCCAGCAGCGTAGATTCCACCGGGCTTGGCTCCTACGAGCAGTACTTC,CASSVDSTGLGSYEQYF,17,TRBJ2-7,few,.,TRBV4-1
TGCGCCAGCAGCTGGCCGGGGCGCGACGAGCAGTTCTTC,CASSWPGRDEQFF,13,TRBJ2-1,.,.,TRBV5-1
TGCGCCAGCAGCCAAGGACTAGCGGGGGGGAACGAGCAGTACTTC,CASSQGLAGGNEQYF,15,TRBJ2-7,.,TRBD2,TRBV5-1
TGTGCCAGCAGCTTGTCCAGGGTTGGACAGCCCCAGCATTTT,CASSLSRVGQPQHF,14,TRBJ1-5,.,.,TRBV5-6
TGCGCCAGCAGCCAAGAAGAAGGGACTAGCGGGTACGAGCAGTACTTC,CASSQEEGTSGYEQYF,16,TRBJ2-7,.,TRBD2,TRBV4-1
TGTGCCAGCAGCCAAGATCGGGGGCTCGCTGAAGCTTTCTTT,CASSQDRGLAEAFF,14,TRBJ1-1,.,.,TRBV3-1
TGTGCCAGCGACAGCGGCACTGAAGCTTTCTTT,CASDSGTEAFF,11,TRBJ1-1,.,.,TRBV6-5
TGTGCCAGCAACAAACCCCGGGACAGGGCGAACACCGGGGAGCTGTTTTTT,CASNKPRDRANTGELFF,17,TRBJ2-2,few,TRBD1,TRBV7-8
TGTGCCAGCAGTGACCCCGCAGGGAACTACAATGAGCAGTTCTTC,CASSDPAGNYNEQFF,15,TRBJ2-1,.,.,TRBV6-1
TGCGCCAGCAGCTTGGGCCCGTCTGGAATAGAGACCTACGAGCAGTACTTC,CASSLGPSGIETYEQYF,17,TRBJ2-7,.,.,TRBV5-1
TGCAGTGCTAGATCAAAGGACAGGGTGTGGGTCAATGAGCAGTTCTTC,CSARSKDRVWVNEQFF,16,TRBJ2-1,.,TRBD1,TRBV20-1
TGTGCCAGCAGTTTCGCCGACAGCCAAGAGACCCAGTACTTC,CASSFADSQETQYF,14,TRBJ2-5,.,.,TRBV28